The 2 T cell receptor beta chains listed next were all sequenced from one sample in a study of blood T cell repertoires in COVID-19. Clones were sequenced by immunoSEQ multiplex PCR, and TCRdb holds only the in-frame ones, with some missing. The profile covers about 230,000 clones, with about 88% appearing a single time and more than 0.75% taken by the ten largest. The sample comprised peripheral blood. The receptor source for this set is a man in his forties with acute or convalescent COVID-19.

V is TRBV12-2 and J is TRBJ1-2; the DNA was not used to check the table's D call, TRBD1. TRBV12-2 is given as a pseudogene. The CDR3 consists of 16 residues. CDR3 bases: TGTGCAAGTCGCTTAGGGGGACAACTAAGGAACTATGGCTACACCTTC. This sequence encodes CASRLGGQLRNYGYTF.

The gene calls are TRBV7-2 and TRBJ2-2; the D gene could be TRBD1 or TRBD2 (6 bases each). This CDR3 has 15 amino acids. CDR1 is SGHTA, CDR2 FQGNSA, per germline. Trimming left V 5 bases short and J 4 bases short, with 14 bases between. The CDR3 loop reads CASSLGGRGTGELFF. CDR3 in DNA: TGTGCCAGCAGCCTAGGGGGGCGAGGCACCGGGGAGCTGTTTTTT.